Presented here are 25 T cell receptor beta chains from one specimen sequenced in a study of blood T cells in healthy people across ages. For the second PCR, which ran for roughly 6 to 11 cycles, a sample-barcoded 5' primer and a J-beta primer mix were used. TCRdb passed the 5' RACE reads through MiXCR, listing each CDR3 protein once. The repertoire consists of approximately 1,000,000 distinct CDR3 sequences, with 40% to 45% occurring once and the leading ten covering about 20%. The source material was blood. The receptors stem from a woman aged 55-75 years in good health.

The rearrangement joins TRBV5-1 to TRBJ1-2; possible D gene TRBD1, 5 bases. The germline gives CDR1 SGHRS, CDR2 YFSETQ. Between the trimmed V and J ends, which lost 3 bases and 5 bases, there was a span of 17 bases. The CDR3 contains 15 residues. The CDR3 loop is CASSSRTGTGYGYTF. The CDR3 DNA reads TGCGCCAGCAGCTCTAGGACCGGGACGGGGTATGGCTACACCTTC.

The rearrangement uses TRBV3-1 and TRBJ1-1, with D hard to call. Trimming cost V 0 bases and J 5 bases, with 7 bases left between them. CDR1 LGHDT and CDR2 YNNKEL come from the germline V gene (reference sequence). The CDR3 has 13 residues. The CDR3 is CASSQDGETEAFF. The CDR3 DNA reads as TGTGCCAGCAGCCAAGATGGGGAGACTGAAGCTTTCTTT.

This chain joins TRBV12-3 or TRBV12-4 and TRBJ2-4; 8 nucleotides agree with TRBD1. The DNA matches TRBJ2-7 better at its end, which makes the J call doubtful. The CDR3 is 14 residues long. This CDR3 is CASRGTGYRYEQYF. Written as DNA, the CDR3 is TGTGCCAGCAGGGGGACAGGTTACCGCTACGAGCAGTACTTC.

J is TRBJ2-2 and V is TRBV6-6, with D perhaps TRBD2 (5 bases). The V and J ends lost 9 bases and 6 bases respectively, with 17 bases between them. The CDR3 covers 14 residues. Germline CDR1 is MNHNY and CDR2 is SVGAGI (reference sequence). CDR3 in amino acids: CASGSAKFSGELFF. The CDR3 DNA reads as TGTGCCAGTGGTAGCGCTAAGTTTTCCGGGGAGCTGTTTTTT.

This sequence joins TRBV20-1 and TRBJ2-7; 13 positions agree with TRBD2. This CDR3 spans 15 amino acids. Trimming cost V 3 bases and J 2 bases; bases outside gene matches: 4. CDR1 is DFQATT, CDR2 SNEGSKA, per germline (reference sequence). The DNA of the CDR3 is TGCAGTGCTAGTGAACTAGCGGGAGGGCCCTACGAGCAGTACTTC. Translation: CSASELAGGPYEQYF.

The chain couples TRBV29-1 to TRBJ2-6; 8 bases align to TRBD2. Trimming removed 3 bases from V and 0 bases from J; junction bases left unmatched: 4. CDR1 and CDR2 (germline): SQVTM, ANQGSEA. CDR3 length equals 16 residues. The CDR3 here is CSVDASGPSGANVLTF. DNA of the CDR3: TGCAGCGTTGACGCTAGCGGGCCCTCTGGGGCCAACGTCCTGACTTTC. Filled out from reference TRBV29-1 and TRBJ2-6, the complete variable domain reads SAVISQKPSRDICQRGTSLTIQCQVDSQVTMMFWYRQQPGQSLTLIATANQGSEATYESGFVIDKFPISRPNLTFSTLTVSNMSPEDSSIYLCSVDASGPSGANVLTFGAGSRLTVL.

CDR3 coding DNA: TGTGCCAGCAGCCAGATGATTCGAGAGACCCAGTACTTC. It yields the protein CASSQMIRETQYF. This chain uses TRBV3-1 with TRBJ2-5; D unresolved. Trimming stripped 3 bases from V and 4 bases from J, with 9 bases between. CDR3 length: 13 amino acids. Germline V gene sequence: CDR1 LGHDT, CDR2 YNNKEL (reference sequence).

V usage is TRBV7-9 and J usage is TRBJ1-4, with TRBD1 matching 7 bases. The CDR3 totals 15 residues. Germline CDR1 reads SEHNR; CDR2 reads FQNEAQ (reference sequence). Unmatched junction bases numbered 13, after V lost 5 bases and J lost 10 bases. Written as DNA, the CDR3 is TGTGCCAGCAGCCCTCGACAGGGCTCGGGGAGAAAACTGTTTTTT. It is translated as CASSPRQGSGRKLFF.

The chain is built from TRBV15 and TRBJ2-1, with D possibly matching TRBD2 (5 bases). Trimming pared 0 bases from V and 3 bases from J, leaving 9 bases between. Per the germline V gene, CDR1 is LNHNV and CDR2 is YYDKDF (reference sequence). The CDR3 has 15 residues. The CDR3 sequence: CATSREGAGYNEQFF. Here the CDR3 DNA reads TGTGCCACCAGCAGAGAGGGCGCGGGCTACAATGAGCAGTTCTTC.

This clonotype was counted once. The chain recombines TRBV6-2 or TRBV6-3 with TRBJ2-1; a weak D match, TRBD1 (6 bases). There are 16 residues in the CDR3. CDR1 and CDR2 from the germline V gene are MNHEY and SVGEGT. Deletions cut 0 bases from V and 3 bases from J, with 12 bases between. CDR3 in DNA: TGTGCCAGCAGTTACTCTTGGGACACTCACTACAATGAGCAGTTCTTC. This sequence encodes CASSYSWDTHYNEQFF.

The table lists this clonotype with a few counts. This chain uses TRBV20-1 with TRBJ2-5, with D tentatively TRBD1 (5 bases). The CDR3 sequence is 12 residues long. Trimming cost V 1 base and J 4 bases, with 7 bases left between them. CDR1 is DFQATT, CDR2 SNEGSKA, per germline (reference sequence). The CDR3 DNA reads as TGCAGTGCTAGAGCAGGGTTAGAGACCCAGTACTTC. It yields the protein CSARAGLETQYF.

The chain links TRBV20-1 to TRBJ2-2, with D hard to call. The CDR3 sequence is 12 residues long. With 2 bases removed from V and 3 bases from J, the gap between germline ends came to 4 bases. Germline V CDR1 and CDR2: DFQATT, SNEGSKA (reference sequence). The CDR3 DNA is TGCAGTGCTAGAAGAGACACCGGGGAGCTGTTTTTT. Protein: CSARRDTGELFF.

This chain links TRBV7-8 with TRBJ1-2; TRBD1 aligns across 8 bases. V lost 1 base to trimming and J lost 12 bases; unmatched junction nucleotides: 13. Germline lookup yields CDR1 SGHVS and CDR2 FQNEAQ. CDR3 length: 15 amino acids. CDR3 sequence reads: CASSLGTGSTKRNTF. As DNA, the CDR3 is TGTGCCAGCAGCTTAGGGACAGGGTCAACTAAAAGAAACACCTTC.

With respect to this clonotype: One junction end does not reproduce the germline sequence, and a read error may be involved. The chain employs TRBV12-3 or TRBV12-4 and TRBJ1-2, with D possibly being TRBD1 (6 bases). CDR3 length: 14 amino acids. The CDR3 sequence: CASRLDGSGDENTF. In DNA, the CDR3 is TGTGCCAGCAGGTTAGATGGGTCAGGGGATGAAAACACCTTC.

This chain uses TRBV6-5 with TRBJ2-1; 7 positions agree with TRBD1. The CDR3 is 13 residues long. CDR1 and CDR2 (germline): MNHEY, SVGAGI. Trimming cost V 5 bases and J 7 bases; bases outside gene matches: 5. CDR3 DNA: TGTGCCAGCAGTCACACAGGGGTGAATGAGCAGTTCTTC. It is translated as CASSHTGVNEQFF.

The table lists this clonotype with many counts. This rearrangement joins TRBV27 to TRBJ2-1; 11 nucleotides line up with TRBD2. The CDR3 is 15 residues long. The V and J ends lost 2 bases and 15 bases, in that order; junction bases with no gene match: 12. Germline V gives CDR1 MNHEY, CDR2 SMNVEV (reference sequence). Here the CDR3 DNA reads TGTGCCAGCAGTTTAACGAAGGGGGGGACTAGCGGCTCGTTCTTC. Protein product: CASSLTKGGTSGSFF.

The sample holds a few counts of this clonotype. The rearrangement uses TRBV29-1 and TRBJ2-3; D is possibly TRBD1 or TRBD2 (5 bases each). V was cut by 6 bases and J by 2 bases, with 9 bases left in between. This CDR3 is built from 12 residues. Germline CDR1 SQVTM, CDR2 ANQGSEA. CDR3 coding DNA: TGCAGCGTCCAGGGAGCCACAGATACGCAGTATTTT. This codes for CSVQGATDTQYF.

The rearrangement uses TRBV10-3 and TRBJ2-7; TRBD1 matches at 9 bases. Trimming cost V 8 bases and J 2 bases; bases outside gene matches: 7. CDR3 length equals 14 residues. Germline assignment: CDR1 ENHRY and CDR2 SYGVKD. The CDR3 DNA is TGTGCCATCGGACCCGGGACAGGGACCTACGAGCAGTACTTC. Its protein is CAIGPGTGTYEQYF.

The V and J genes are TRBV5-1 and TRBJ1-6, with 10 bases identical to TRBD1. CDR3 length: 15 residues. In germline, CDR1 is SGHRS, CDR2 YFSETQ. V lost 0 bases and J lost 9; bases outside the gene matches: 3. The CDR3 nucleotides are TGCGCCAGCAGCTTGGGACAGGGGGCCGGTTCACCCCTCCACTTT. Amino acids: CASSLGQGAGSPLHF.

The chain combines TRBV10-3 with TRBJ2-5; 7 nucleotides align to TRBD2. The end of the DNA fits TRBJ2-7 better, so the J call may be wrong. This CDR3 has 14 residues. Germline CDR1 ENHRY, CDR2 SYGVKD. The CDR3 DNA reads TGTGCCACCGGCGAACCGGGACTAATCTCCGAGCAGTACTTC. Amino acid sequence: CATGEPGLISEQYF.

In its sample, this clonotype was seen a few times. The CDR3 DNA sequence: TGCAGCGCCGTGGTTGGAGGGACCGGGGAGCTGTTTTTT. It encodes CSAVVGGTGELFF. This sequence joins TRBV29-1 and TRBJ2-2; the D gene is possibly TRBD2 (6 bases). The V and J ends lost 7 bases and 5 bases respectively, with 14 bases between them. This CDR3 is 13 amino acids long. The germline V gene encodes CDR1 SQVTM and CDR2 ANQGSEA.

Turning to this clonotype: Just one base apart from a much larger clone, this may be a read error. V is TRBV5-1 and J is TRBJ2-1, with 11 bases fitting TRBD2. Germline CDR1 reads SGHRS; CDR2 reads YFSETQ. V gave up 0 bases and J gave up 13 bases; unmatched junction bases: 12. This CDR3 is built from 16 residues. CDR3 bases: TGCGCCAGCAGCTTGGGAGCGCTAGCGGGAGGCCAGACCCAGTTCTTC. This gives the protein CASSLGALAGGQTQFF.

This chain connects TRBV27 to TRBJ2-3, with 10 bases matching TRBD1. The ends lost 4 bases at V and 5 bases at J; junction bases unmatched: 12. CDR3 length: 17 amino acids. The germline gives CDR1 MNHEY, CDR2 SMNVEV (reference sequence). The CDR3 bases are TGTGCCAGCAGTTCCCTGACAGGGGGCAGAACCCTAGATACGCAGTATTTT. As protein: CASSSLTGGRTLDTQYF.

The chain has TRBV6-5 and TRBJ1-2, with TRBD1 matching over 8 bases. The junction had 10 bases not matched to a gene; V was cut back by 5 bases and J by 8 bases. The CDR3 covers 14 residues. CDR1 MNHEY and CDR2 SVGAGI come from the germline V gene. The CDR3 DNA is TGTGCCAGCAGTCCAGACAGGGGCCCTCGGGGCTACACCTTC. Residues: CASSPDRGPRGYTF.

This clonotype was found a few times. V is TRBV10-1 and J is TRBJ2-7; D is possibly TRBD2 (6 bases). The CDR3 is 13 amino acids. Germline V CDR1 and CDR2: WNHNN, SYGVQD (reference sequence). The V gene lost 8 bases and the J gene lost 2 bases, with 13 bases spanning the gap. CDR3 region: CASQGLSTYEQYF. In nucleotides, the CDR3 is TGCGCCAGCCAGGGACTCTCGACCTACGAGCAGTACTTC.